This section outlines one TCR beta chain sequence together with its context. The sample is drawn from a study of blood T cell repertoires in COVID-19. Method: immunoSEQ multiplex PCR; TCRdb's copy keeps in-frame clones and lacks some. The sample has under 65,000 clones, 82% seen once. CDR1 is SEHNR, CDR2 FQNEAQ, per germline (reference sequence). Deletions cut 4 bases from V and 3 bases from J, with 18 bases between. The CDR3 has 16 residues. The sequence was collected from a woman aged 55-75 years with acute or convalescent COVID-19. The sequencing input was peripheral blood. The chain uses TRBV7-9 and TRBJ1-1; D perhaps matches TRBD1 (5 bases). CDR3 residues: CASSSTVASGDTEAFF. CDR3 bases: TGTGCCAGCAGCTCAACGGTGGCTTCGGGGGACACTGAAGCTTTCTTT.